This entry lists 7 T cell receptor beta chains sequenced from one sample in a study of cytomegalovirus exposure and HLA in healthy donors. 13 Jbeta primers and 60 Vbeta primers were used for the PCR. Generated by immunoSEQ multiplex PCR, the TCRdb table keeps only in-frame clones and is missing some. This repertoire shows 110,000 to 150,000 clones, 70% found once; its top ten account for approximately 2%. Specimen: PBMCs. The receptors stem from a woman in her sixties in good health and CMV-seropositive.

V is TRBV5-6 and J is TRBJ1-1; TRBD1 agrees at 9 bases. In germline, CDR1 is SGHDT, CDR2 YYEEEE. After removal of 0 bases from V and 5 bases from J, the junction contained 2 bases not matched to a gene. CDR3 length equals 14 residues. CDR3: CASSLAQGATEAFF. CDR3 nucleotide sequence: TGTGCCAGCAGCTTGGCACAGGGGGCTACTGAAGCTTTCTTT.

The V call is TRBV28, the J call TRBJ1-2; D is undetermined. The CDR3 runs to 16 residues. Germline V lookup: CDR1 MDHEN, CDR2 SYDVKM. Trimming took 2 bases from V and 2 from J, leaving 15 bases between them. The CDR3 here is CASSLPDGPSNYGYTF. In nucleotides, the CDR3 is TGTGCCAGCAGTTTACCGGACGGGCCTAGCAACTATGGCTACACCTTC.

V is TRBV9 and J is TRBJ2-3; D may be TRBD1 (5 bases). The V and J ends lost 2 bases and 0 bases respectively, with 13 bases between them. CDR1 SGDLS and CDR2 YYNGEE come from the germline V gene. This CDR3 contains 16 residues. CDR3 sequence: CASSVDRLASTDTQYF. The CDR3 coding sequence is TGTGCCAGCAGCGTTGACAGACTCGCTAGCACAGATACGCAGTATTTT.

The V gene is TRBV11-3, the J gene TRBJ2-3, with 7 bases that match TRBD1. Germline loops: CDR1 SGHNT, CDR2 YENEEA. The CDR3 is 15 residues long. The J segment lost 3 bases and the V segment lost 1 base, leaving 4 bases of the junction unmatched. Here the CDR3 reads CASSLGQGWTDTQYF. For the CDR3, the DNA is TGTGCCAGCAGCTTAGGACAGGGATGGACAGATACGCAGTATTTT.

CDR3 nucleotide sequence: TGTGCCAGCAGCAGGGCCTACGAGCAGTACTTC. Translation gives CASSRAYEQYF. The rearrangement links TRBV6-5 to TRBJ2-7; the D gene is possibly TRBD1 (5 bases). Trimming removed 6 bases from V and 2 bases from J, with 5 bases in between. The CDR3 has 11 residues. CDR1 is MNHEY, CDR2 SVGAGI, per germline.

This sequence joins TRBV7-2 and TRBJ2-5; 11 bases fit TRBD2. V shed 1 base, J shed 3 bases, and the junction held 10 bases outside the gene matches. Germline V gene lookup returns CDR1 SGHTA and CDR2 FQGNSA. The CDR3 length is 18 residues. CDR3 coding DNA: TGTGCCAGCAGCTTAGTGGCTAGCGGGAGGATGGTCAAAGAGACCCAGTACTTC. Its translation is CASSLVASGRMVKETQYF.

This chain links TRBV2 with TRBJ1-3; unclear D gene. The CDR3 runs 13 residues. Trimming took 6 bases from V and 4 from J, leaving 10 bases between them. In germline, CDR1 is SNHLY, CDR2 FYNNEI. The DNA for the CDR3 is TGTGCCAGCAGGGCGGATCCCGGAAACACCATATATTTT. Translating it yields CASRADPGNTIYF.